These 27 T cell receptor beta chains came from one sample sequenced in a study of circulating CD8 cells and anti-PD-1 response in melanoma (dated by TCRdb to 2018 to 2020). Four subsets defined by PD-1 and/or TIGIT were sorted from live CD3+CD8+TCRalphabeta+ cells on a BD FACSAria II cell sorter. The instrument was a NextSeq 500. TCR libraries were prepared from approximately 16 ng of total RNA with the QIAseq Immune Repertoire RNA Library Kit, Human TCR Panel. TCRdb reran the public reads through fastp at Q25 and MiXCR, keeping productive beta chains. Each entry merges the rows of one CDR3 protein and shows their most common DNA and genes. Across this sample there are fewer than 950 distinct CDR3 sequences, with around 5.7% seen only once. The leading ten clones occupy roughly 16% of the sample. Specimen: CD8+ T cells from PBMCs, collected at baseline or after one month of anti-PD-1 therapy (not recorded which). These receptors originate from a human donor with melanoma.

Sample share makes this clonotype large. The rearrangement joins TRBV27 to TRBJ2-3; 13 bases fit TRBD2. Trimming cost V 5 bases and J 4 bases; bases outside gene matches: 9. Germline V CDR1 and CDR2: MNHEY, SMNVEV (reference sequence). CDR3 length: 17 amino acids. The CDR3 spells CASSRATSGGPSDTQYF. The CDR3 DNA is TGTGCCAGCAGTAGAGCGACTAGCGGGGGGCCCTCAGATACGCAGTATTTT.

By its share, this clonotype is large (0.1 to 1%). CDR3 sequence: CASSAPRTTSEQFF. CDR3 DNA sequence: TGTGCCAGCAGTGCCCCACGGACAACTAGTGAGCAGTTCTTC. The genes are TRBV2 and TRBJ2-1; D is tentatively TRBD1 or TRBD2 (5 bases each). The CDR3 runs to 14 residues. Germline lookup yields CDR1 SNHLY and CDR2 FYNNEI. V dropped 4 bases and J dropped 9 bases, with 16 bases sitting between them.

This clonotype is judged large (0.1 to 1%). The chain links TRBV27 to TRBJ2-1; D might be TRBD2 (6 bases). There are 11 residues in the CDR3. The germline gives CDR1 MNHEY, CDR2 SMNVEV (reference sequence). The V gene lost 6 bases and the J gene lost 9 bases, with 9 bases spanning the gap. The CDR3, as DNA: TGTGCCAGCAGACTAGCTTTTGAGCAGTTCTTC. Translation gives CASRLAFEQFF.

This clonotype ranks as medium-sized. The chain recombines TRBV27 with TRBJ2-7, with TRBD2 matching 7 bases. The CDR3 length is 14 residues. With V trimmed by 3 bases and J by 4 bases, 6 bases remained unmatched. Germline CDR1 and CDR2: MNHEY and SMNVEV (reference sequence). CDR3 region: CASSLGGVRYEQYF. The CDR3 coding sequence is TGTGCCAGCAGTTTGGGGGGGGTTCGGTACGAGCAGTACTTC.

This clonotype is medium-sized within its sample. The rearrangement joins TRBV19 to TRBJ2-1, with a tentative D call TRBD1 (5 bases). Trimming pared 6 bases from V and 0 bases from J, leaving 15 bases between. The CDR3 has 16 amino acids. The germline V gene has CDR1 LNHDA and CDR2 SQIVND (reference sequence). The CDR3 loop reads CASRPFQGSSYNEQFF. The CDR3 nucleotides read TGTGCCAGTAGGCCCTTTCAGGGTAGCTCCTACAATGAGCAGTTCTTC.

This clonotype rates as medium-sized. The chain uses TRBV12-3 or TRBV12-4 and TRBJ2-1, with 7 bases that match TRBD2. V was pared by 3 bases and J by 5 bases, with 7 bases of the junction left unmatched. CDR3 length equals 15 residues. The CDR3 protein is CASSFRDYRNNEQFF. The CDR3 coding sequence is TGTGCCAGCAGTTTCCGGGACTACCGGAACAATGAGCAGTTCTTC.

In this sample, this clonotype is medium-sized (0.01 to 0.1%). CDR3 nucleotide sequence: TGTGCCAGCAGTTTATCTTCGGGGCGTAATCAGCCCCAGCATTTT. It specifies CASSLSSGRNQPQHF. This chain links TRBV28 with TRBJ1-5, with D possibly matching TRBD1 (5 bases). This CDR3 region has 15 residues. Trimming left V 1 base short and J 4 bases short, with 11 bases between. Germline V gives CDR1 MDHEN, CDR2 SYDVKM.

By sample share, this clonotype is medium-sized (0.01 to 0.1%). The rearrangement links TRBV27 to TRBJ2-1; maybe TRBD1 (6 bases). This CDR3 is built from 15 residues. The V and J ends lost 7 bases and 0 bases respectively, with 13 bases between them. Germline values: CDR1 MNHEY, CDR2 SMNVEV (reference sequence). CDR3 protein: CASTPLGASYNEQFF. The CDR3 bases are TGTGCCAGCACTCCCTTGGGGGCCTCCTACAATGAGCAGTTCTTC.

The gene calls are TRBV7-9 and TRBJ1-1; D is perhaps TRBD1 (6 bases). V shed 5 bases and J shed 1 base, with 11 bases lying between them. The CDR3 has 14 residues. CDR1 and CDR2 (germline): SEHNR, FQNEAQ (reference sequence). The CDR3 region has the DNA TGTGCCAGCAGCCCACAGGGTCCGAACACTGAAGCTTTCTTT. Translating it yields CASSPQGPNTEAFF.

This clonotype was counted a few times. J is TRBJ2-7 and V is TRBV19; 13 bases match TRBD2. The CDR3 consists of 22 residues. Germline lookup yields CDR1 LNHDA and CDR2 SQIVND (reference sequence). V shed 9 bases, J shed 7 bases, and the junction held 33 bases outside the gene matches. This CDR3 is CARPLRGLAGVWPSGKIREQYF. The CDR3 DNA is TGTGCCAGGCCACTTCGCGGACTAGCGGGGGTTTGGCCATCCGGGAAAATACGGGAGCAGTACTTC.

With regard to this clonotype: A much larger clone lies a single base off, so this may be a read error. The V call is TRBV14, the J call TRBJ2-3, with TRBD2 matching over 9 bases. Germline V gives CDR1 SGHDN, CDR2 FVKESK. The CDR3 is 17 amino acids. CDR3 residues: CVSSQDPAGGSTDTQYF. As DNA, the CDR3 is TGTGTCAGCAGCCAAGATCCGGCGGGGGGGAGCACAGATACGCAGTATTTT.

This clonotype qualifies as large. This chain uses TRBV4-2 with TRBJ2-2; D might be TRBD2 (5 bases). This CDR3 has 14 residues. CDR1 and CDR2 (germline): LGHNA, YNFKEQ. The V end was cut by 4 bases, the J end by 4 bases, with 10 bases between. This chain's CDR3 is CASSPARGTGELFF. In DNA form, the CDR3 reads TGTGCCAGCAGCCCCGCCCGGGGCACCGGGGAGCTGTTTTTT.

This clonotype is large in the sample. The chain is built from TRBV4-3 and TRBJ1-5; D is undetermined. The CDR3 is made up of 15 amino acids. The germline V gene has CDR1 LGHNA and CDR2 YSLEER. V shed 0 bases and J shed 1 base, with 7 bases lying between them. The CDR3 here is CASSQDPKSNQPQHF. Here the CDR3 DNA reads TGCGCCAGCAGCCAAGATCCGAAGAGCAATCAGCCCCAGCATTTT.

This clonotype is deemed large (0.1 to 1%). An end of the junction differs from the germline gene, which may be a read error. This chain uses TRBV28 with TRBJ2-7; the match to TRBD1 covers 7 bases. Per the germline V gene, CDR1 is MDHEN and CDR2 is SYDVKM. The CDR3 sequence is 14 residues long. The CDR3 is CASSYRGMLYEQYF. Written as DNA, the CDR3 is TGTGCCAGCAGTTACAGGGGAATGCTCTACGAGCAGTACTTT.

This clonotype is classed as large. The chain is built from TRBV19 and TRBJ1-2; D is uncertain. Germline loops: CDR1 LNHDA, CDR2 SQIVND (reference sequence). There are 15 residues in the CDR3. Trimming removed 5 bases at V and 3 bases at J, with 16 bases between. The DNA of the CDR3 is TGTGCCAGTAGTCTAGCCGGACGGCTTCACTATGGCTACACCTTC. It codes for CASSLAGRLHYGYTF.

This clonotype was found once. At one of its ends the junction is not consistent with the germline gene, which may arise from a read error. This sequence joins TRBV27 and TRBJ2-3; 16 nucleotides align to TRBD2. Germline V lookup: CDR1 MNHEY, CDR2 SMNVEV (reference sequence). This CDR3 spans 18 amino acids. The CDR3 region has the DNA TGTGCCAGCAGTTCCGCCGGGACTAGCGGGGGGGCCGGAGATATGCAGTATTTT. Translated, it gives CASSSAGTSGGAGDMQYF.

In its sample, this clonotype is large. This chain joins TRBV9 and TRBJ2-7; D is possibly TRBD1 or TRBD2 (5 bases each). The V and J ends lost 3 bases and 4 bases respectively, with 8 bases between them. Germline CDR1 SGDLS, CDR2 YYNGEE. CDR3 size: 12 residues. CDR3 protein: CASSARGYEQYF. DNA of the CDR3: TGTGCCAGCAGCGCGAGGGGTTACGAGCAGTACTTC. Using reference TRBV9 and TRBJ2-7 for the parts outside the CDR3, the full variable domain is DSGVTQTPKHLITATGQRVTLRCSPRSGDLSVYWYQQSLDQGLQFLIQYYNGEERAKGNILERFSAQQFPDLHSELNLSSLELGDSALYFCASSARGYEQYFGPGTRLTVT.

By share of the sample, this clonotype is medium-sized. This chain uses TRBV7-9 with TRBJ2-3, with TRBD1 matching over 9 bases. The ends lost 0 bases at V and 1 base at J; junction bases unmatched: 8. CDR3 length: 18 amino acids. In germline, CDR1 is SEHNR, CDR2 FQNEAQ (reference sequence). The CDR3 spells CASSLAASGQGRTDTQYF. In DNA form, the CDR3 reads TGTGCCAGCAGCTTAGCCGCCTCGGGACAGGGCCGCACAGATACGCAGTATTTT.

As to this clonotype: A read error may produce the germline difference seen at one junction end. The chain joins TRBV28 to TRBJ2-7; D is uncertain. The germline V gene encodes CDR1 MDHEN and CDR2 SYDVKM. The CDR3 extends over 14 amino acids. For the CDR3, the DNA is TGTGCCAGCAGGGTAACAGCGAACTCCTACGGGCAGTACTTC. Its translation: CASRVTANSYGQYF. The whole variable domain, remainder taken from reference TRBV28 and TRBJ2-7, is DVKVTQSSRYLVKRTGEKVFLECVQDMDHENMFWYRQDPGLGLRLIYFSYDVKMKEKGDIPEGYSVSREKKERFSLILESASTNQTSMYLCASRVTANSYGQYFGPGTRLTVT.

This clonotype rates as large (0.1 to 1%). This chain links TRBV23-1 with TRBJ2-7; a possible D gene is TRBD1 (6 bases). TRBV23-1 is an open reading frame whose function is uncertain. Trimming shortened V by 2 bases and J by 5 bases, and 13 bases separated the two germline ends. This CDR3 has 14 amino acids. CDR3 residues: CASSQTGFLDEQYF. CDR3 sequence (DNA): TGCGCCAGCAGTCAAACAGGGTTTTTGGACGAGCAGTACTTC.

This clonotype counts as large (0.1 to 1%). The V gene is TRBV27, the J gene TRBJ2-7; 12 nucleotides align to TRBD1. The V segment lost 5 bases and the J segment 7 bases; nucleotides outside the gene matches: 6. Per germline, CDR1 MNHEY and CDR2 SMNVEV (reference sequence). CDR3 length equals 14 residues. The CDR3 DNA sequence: TGTGCCAGCAGTCCGGGACAGGGGGCCAGGGAGCAGTACTTC. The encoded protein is CASSPGQGAREQYF.

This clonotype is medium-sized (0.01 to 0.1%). The CDR3 DNA reads as TGTGCCAGCAGTCCTTACGCAGGGACCGGGGAGCTGTTTTTT. Protein: CASSPYAGTGELFF. The chain carries TRBV27 and TRBJ2-2; D might be TRBD1 (5 bases). V was cut by 5 bases and J by 5 bases, with 12 bases left in between. The CDR3 length is 14 residues. Germline assignment: CDR1 MNHEY and CDR2 SMNVEV (reference sequence).

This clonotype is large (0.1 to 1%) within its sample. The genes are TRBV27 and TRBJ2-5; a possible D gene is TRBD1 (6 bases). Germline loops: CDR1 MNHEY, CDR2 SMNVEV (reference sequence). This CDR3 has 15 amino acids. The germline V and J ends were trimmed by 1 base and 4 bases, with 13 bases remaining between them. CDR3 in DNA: TGTGCCAGCAGTTTATTACAGGGATCGATAGAGACCCAGTACTTC. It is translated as CASSLLQGSIETQYF.

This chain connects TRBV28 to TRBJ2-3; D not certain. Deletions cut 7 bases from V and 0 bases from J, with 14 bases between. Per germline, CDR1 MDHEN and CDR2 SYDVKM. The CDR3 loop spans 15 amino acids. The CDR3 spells CASTSGVTSTDTQYF. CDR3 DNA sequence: TGTGCCAGCACGAGTGGGGTTACAAGCACAGATACGCAGTATTTT.

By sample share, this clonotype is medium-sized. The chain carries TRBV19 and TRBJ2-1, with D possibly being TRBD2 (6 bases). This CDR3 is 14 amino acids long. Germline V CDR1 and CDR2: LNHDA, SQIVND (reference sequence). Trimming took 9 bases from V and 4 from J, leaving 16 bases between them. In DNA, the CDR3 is TGTGCCAGCGACCGGGGACTGGGGTACAATGAGCAGTTCTTC. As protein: CASDRGLGYNEQFF.

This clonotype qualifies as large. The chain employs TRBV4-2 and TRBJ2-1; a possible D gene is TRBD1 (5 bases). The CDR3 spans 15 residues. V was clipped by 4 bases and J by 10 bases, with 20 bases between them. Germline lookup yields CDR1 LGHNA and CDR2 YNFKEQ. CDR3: CASSRETAYPEEQFF. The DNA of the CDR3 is TGTGCCAGCAGCCGAGAGACAGCCTATCCCGAAGAGCAGTTCTTC.

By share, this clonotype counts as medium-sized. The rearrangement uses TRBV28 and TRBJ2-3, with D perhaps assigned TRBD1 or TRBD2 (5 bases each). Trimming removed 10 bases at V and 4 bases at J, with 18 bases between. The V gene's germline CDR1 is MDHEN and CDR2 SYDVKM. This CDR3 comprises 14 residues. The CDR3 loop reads CATEGTQDADTQYF. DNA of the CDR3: TGTGCCACCGAGGGGACCCAGGACGCAGATACGCAGTATTTT. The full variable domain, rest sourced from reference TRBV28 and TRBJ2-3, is DVKVTQSSRYLVKRTGEKVFLECVQDMDHENMFWYRQDPGLGLRLIYFSYDVKMKEKGDIPEGYSVSREKKERFSLILESASTNQTSMYLCATEGTQDADTQYFGPGTRLTVL.